The 30 T cell receptor beta chains below come from one sample, sequenced in a study of OX40 agonist ivuxolimab in advanced cancers. Sequencing was performed with immunoSEQ multiplex PCR; in TCRdb, only in-frame clones are kept and a portion is missing. The table includes about 82,000 clones, around nine tenths detected once. This specimen consisted of CD4+ or CD8+ T cells sorted from blood, obtained in a trial of the OX40 agonist ivuxolimab. The receptors originated from an adult with an advanced solid tumor such as melanoma, head and neck, liver or kidney cancer.

This chain connects TRBV30 to TRBJ2-2, with a tentative D call TRBD1 (5 bases). The CDR3 has 14 residues. Germline V gives CDR1 GTSNPN, CDR2 SVGIG (reference sequence). V was clipped by 5 bases and J by 3 bases, with 13 bases between them. The CDR3: CAWGPPGYTGELFF. The CDR3 DNA follows: TGTGCCTGGGGTCCGCCAGGGTACACCGGGGAGCTGTTTTTT.

This chain links TRBV29-1 with TRBJ2-1; D is perhaps TRBD1 or TRBD2 (5 bases each). The CDR3 length is 16 residues. From germline, CDR1 is SQVTM and CDR2 ANQGSEA. Between the trimmed V and J ends, which lost 1 base and 5 bases, there was a span of 18 bases. DNA for the CDR3: TGCAGCGTTGAAGCCCCCCGGGGCAGGGTGAACAATGAGCAGTTCTTC. Its protein is CSVEAPRGRVNNEQFF.

V gene TRBV7-2 combines with J gene TRBJ2-5; TRBD1 agrees at 8 bases. This CDR3 contains 15 residues. From germline, CDR1 is SGHTA and CDR2 FQGNSA. The trim removed 5 bases at V and 4 bases at J, leaving 9 bases unmatched. CDR3 amino acids: CASSLDRVVVETQYF. Written as DNA, the CDR3 is TGTGCCAGCAGCCTGGACAGGGTGGTGGTAGAGACCCAGTACTTC. Full variable domain (remainder filled in from reference TRBV7-2 and TRBJ2-5): GAGVSQSPSNKVTEKGKDVELRCDPISGHTALYWYRQSLGQGLEFLIYFQGNSAPDKSGLPSDRFSAERTGGSVSTLTIQRTQQEDSAVYLCASSLDRVVVETQYFGPGTRLLVL.

J is TRBJ2-3 and V is TRBV10-2; tentative D call: TRBD1 (5 bases). The germline V gene encodes CDR1 WSHSY and CDR2 SAAADI. This CDR3 spans 15 amino acids. V gave up 0 bases and J gave up 13 bases, with 20 bases separating them. CDR3 coding DNA: TGCGCCAGCAGTGAGTCGATGGTAAGACAGTCGGTGGAGTATTTT. Protein: CASSESMVRQSVEYF.

This chain connects TRBV15 to TRBJ2-7; 11 nucleotides line up with TRBD2. The CDR3 runs to 16 residues. The germline V gene has CDR1 LNHNV and CDR2 YYDKDF (reference sequence). V dropped 5 bases and J dropped 0; count of bases not matched to a gene: 6. The CDR3 region has the DNA TGTGCCACCAGCGCCCTAGCGGGAGGCCCCTCCTACGAGCAGTACTTC. Encoded protein: CATSALAGGPSYEQYF.

The gene calls are TRBV4-2 and TRBJ1-2; D gene unclear. This CDR3 comprises 16 residues. CDR1 is LGHNA and CDR2 is YNFKEQ in the germline V gene. Trimming took off 2 bases at V and 1 base at J, with 14 bases between the two ends. CDR3 bases: TGTGCCAGCAGCCAACCGCAGGCGGGCAGTAACTATGGCTACACCTTC. It translates to CASSQPQAGSNYGYTF.

The rearrangement links TRBV5-1 to TRBJ2-3; D is undetermined. Germline V lookup: CDR1 SGHRS, CDR2 YFSETQ. The CDR3 is made up of 16 amino acids. V was shortened by 3 bases and J by 2 bases, with 16 bases between the two germline ends. The CDR3 sequence is CASSYQIKLLTDTQYF. In nucleotides, the CDR3 is TGCGCCAGCAGCTACCAGATAAAACTTCTCACAGATACGCAGTATTTT.

The chain combines TRBV27 with TRBJ1-4; no reliable D call. The germline CDR1 and CDR2 sequences are MNHEY and SMNVEV (reference sequence). Trimming took 8 bases from V and 0 from J, leaving 4 bases between them. The CDR3 is 12 amino acids. CDR3 region: CASRTTNEKLFF. The CDR3 DNA sequence: TGTGCCAGCCGTACAACTAATGAAAAACTGTTTTTT.

The chain couples TRBV30 to TRBJ1-5; the D gene is possibly TRBD1 (5 bases). The germline gives CDR1 GTSNPN, CDR2 SVGIG (reference sequence). V dropped 2 bases and J dropped 2 bases, with 16 bases sitting between them. This CDR3 has 16 residues. The CDR3 spells CAWSRGTNLGNQPQHF. CDR3 nucleotide sequence: TGTGCCTGGAGTAGAGGGACGAACTTAGGCAATCAGCCCCAGCATTTT.

A single count supports this clone. J is TRBJ2-2 and V is TRBV4-1, with no clear D. The V end lost 5 bases, the J end lost 0 bases, and 13 bases lay between the germline ends. This CDR3 is 16 amino acids long. CDR1 MGHRA and CDR2 YSYEKL come from the germline V gene. The CDR3 region has the DNA TGCGCCAGCAGCAAGCAAGGGCATACGAACACCGGGGAGCTGTTTTTT. Amino acid sequence: CASSKQGHTNTGELFF.

The chain carries TRBV12-5 and TRBJ2-7; D possibly matches TRBD1 or TRBD2 (6 bases each). The CDR3 has 13 amino acids. Germline lookup yields CDR1 LGHNT and CDR2 FRNRAP. V was pared by 1 base and J by 6 bases, with 10 bases between. This CDR3 reads CASGLEGGSEQYF. In nucleotides, the CDR3 is TGTGCTAGTGGTTTGGAAGGGGGGTCCGAGCAGTACTTC.

J is TRBJ1-5 and V is TRBV28, with D possibly being TRBD1 (5 bases). Germline loops: CDR1 MDHEN, CDR2 SYDVKM. The CDR3 extends over 13 amino acids. V was pared by 8 bases and J by 2 bases, with 10 bases between. Written as DNA, the CDR3 is TGTGCCAGCCTGGGGGGGGGCAATCAGCCCCAGCATTTT. It is translated as CASLGGGNQPQHF. Supplemented by reference TRBV28 and TRBJ1-5, the full variable domain reads DVKVTQSSRYLVKRTGEKVFLECVQDMDHENMFWYRQDPGLGLRLIYFSYDVKMKEKGDIPEGYSVSREKKERFSLILESASTNQTSMYLCASLGGGNQPQHFGDGTRLSIL.

The rearrangement joins TRBV5-1 to TRBJ2-7; D gene unclear. The length of the CDR3 is 13 residues. Trimming cost V 4 bases and J 2 bases, with 10 bases left between them. The germline V gene has CDR1 SGHRS and CDR2 YFSETQ. CDR3 amino acids: CASSLNGPYEQYF. The CDR3 DNA reads as TGCGCCAGCAGCCTCAACGGCCCCTACGAGCAGTACTTC.

The J gene is TRBJ2-3, the V gene TRBV11-2; D not resolved. This CDR3 region has 13 residues. From germline, CDR1 is SGHAT and CDR2 FQNNGV. V was cut by 6 bases and J by 3 bases, with 10 bases left in between. The CDR3 sequence: CASRPKPTDTQYF. As DNA, the CDR3 is TGTGCCAGCAGGCCCAAGCCTACAGATACGCAGTATTTT. Variable domain in full (rest from reference TRBV11-2 and TRBJ2-3): EAGVAQSPRYKIIEKRQSVAFWCNPISGHATLYWYQQILGQGPKLLIQFQNNGVVDDSQLPKDRFSAERLKGVDSTLKIQPAKLEDSAVYLCASRPKPTDTQYFGPGTRLTVL.

The J gene is TRBJ2-3, the V gene TRBV9, with D tentatively TRBD1 (6 bases). CDR1 and CDR2 from the germline V gene are SGDLS and YYNGEE. Trimming shortened V by 3 bases and J by 0 bases, and 14 bases separated the two germline ends. This CDR3 spans 16 amino acids. The CDR3: CASSARGGSSTDTQYF. CDR3 in DNA: TGTGCCAGCAGCGCCCGAGGGGGTTCTAGCACAGATACGCAGTATTTT.

CDR3 sequence: CASPPTSGQGDSATYNEQFF. The CDR3 DNA is TGTGCCAGCCCCCCTACCTCGGGACAGGGGGACTCCGCCACGTATAATGAGCAGTTCTTC. V usage is TRBV28 and J usage is TRBJ2-1, with 11 bases lining up with TRBD1. Trimming cost V 8 bases and J 7 bases; bases outside gene matches: 25. The CDR3 contains 20 residues. In germline, CDR1 is MDHEN, CDR2 SYDVKM.

The chain carries TRBV7-3 and TRBJ2-3, with TRBD2 identical over 7 bases. The CDR3 has 15 amino acids. Trimming at V came to 2 bases and at J to 2 bases, leaving 4 bases not matched to a gene. Looked up from germline, CDR1 is SGHTA and CDR2 is FQGTGA. CDR3 sequence reads: CASSLLAEFTDTQYF. CDR3 nucleotide sequence: TGTGCCAGCAGCTTACTAGCGGAGTTCACAGATACGCAGTATTTT.

This clone was picked up a small number of times. The chain recombines TRBV7-8 with TRBJ1-1; tentatively, D is TRBD1 (6 bases). CDR1 is SGHVS and CDR2 is FQNEAQ in the germline V gene. The CDR3 spans 13 residues. V was cut by 9 bases and J by 3 bases, with 14 bases left in between. CDR3 coding DNA: TGTGCCAGTAGGGGGGGCACCTACACTGAAGCTTTCTTT. Its translation is CASRGGTYTEAFF.

This clone was seen once. The gene calls are TRBV9 and TRBJ2-7, with D perhaps matching TRBD1 (5 bases). This CDR3 has 15 residues. The germline V gene encodes CDR1 SGDLS and CDR2 YYNGEE. The ends were cut back, 0 bases at V and 6 bases at J, with 16 bases in the middle. The CDR3 sequence is CASSVVVAGNSEQYF. In DNA, the CDR3 is TGTGCCAGCAGCGTAGTAGTGGCAGGGAATTCCGAGCAGTACTTC. Based on the CDR3 plus reference TRBV9 and TRBJ2-7, the full variable domain is DSGVTQTPKHLITATGQRVTLRCSPRSGDLSVYWYQQSLDQGLQFLIQYYNGEERAKGNILERFSAQQFPDLHSELNLSSLELGDSALYFCASSVVVAGNSEQYFGPGTRLTVT.

The chain joins TRBV6-1 to TRBJ2-4, with 8 bases that match TRBD1. V shed 10 bases, J shed 2 bases, and the junction held 7 bases outside the gene matches. The CDR3 loop spans 14 amino acids. CDR1 and CDR2 from the germline V gene are MNHNS and SASEGT. CDR3 DNA: TGTGCCACCTTCCAGGGGGCTTCCAAAAACATTCAGTACTTC. Amino acid sequence: CATFQGASKNIQYF.

The chain combines TRBV28 with TRBJ2-5; D ambiguous. Deletions cut 2 bases from V and 7 bases from J, with 8 bases between. The CDR3 sequence is 12 residues long. In germline, CDR1 is MDHEN, CDR2 SYDVKM. In DNA, the CDR3 is TGTGCCAGCAGTTTAGGGATTCGGACCCAGTACTTC. It is translated as CASSLGIRTQYF.

The rearrangement joins TRBV4-3 to TRBJ2-3, with a weak D call TRBD1 (6 bases). Germline lookup yields CDR1 LGHNA and CDR2 YSLEER. The CDR3 extends over 14 amino acids. Trimming left V 0 bases short and J 4 bases short, with 8 bases between. In DNA form, the CDR3 reads TGCGCCAGCAGCCAAGAAGAGGGGGCAGATACGCAGTATTTT. It codes for CASSQEEGADTQYF.

The rearrangement joins TRBV28 to TRBJ2-5; 10 nucleotides match TRBD2. This CDR3 is built from 17 residues. V lost 6 bases, J lost 5 bases, and 15 bases stayed unmatched. Germline CDR1 is MDHEN and CDR2 is SYDVKM. CDR3 in amino acids: CASRDLKLAGARETQYF. The CDR3 bases are TGTGCCAGCAGGGACCTTAAGCTAGCGGGAGCGCGGGAGACCCAGTACTTC.

This clone was detected once. The rearrangement uses TRBV10-3 and TRBJ2-1; 8 bases agree with TRBD1. The germline CDR1 and CDR2 sequences are ENHRY and SYGVKD. The CDR3 length is 16 residues. V shed 5 bases and J 2 bases; nucleotides not matched to a gene: 8. CDR3 in amino acids: CAISPGQGRTYNEQFF. Here the CDR3 DNA reads TGTGCCATCAGTCCTGGACAGGGAAGGACCTACAATGAGCAGTTCTTC.

This clone was observed once. V and J are TRBV7-9 and TRBJ2-6; D gene unclear. From germline, CDR1 is SEHNR and CDR2 FQNEAQ (reference sequence). This CDR3 spans 15 amino acids. Trimming stripped 2 bases from V and 1 base from J, with 6 bases between. The CDR3 DNA reads as TGTGCCAGCAGCTTAAGCGAATCTGGGGCCAACGTCCTGACTTTC. This encodes CASSLSESGANVLTF.

As regards this clone: Compared with germline, one end of the junction differs, possibly owing to a read error. The chain combines TRBV23-1 with TRBJ2-5; D is ambiguous. TRBV23-1 is an ORF; its function is uncertain. The CDR3 runs to 14 residues. The CDR3 sequence: CASSQNPLREPQYF. DNA of the CDR3: TGCGCCAGCAGTCAAAATCCGTTACGAGAGCCCCAGTACTTC.

The chain employs TRBV11-3 and TRBJ2-3; D uncertain. The germline V gene has CDR1 SGHNT and CDR2 YENEEA. Trimming stripped 4 bases from V and 4 bases from J, with 9 bases between. The CDR3 length is 13 residues. The CDR3, as DNA: TGTGCCAGCAGCTCGCCCTGGGCAGATACGCAGTATTTT. It yields the protein CASSSPWADTQYF. The full variable domain, its missing parts supplied by reference TRBV11-3 and TRBJ2-3, is EAGVVQSPRYKIIEKKQPVAFWCNPISGHNTLYWYLQNLGQGPELLIRYENEEAVDDSQLPKDRFSAERLKGVDSTLKIQPAELGDSAVYLCASSSPWADTQYFGPGTRLTVL.

V is TRBV6-1 and J is TRBJ1-4; D gene ambiguous. Germline CDR1 is MNHNS and CDR2 is SASEGT. Deletions cut 5 bases from V and 8 bases from J, with 12 bases between. CDR3 length: 13 residues. The CDR3 DNA follows: TGTGCCAGCAGTCCCCGGGAGGGAGAAAAACTGTTTTTT. Translation gives CASSPREGEKLFF.

The rearrangement links TRBV4-1 to TRBJ1-2; D gene uncertain. Germline values: CDR1 MGHRA, CDR2 YSYEKL. The CDR3 extends over 15 amino acids. Trimming shortened V by 0 bases and J by 4 bases, and 12 bases separated the two germline ends. The CDR3 DNA follows: TGCGCCAGCAGCCAAGACGTTGCGGGCGTCTATGGCTACACCTTC. Translated, it gives CASSQDVAGVYGYTF.

This chain uses TRBV15 with TRBJ1-4; 10 bases are shared with TRBD1. Germline CDR1 and CDR2: LNHNV and YYDKDF (reference sequence). The CDR3 is made up of 18 amino acids. Trimming cost V 4 bases and J 7 bases; bases outside gene matches: 15. CDR3 sequence: CATSTATTGGGSGEKLFF. The CDR3 DNA reads TGTGCCACCAGCACAGCAACGACAGGGGGCGGGAGTGGTGAAAAACTGTTTTTT.